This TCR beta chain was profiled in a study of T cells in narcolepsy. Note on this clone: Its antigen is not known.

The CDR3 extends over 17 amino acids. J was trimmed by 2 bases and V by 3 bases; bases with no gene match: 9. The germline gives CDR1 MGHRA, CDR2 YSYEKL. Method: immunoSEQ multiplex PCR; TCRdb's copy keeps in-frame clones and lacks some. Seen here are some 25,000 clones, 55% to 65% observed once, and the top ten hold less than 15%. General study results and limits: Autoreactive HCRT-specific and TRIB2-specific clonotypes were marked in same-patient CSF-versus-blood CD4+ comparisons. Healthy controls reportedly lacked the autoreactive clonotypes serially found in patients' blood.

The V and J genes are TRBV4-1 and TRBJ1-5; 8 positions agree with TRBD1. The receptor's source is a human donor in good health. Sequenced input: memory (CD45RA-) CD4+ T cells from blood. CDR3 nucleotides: TGCGCCAGCAGCCACCCAGGGGGCGGGAATGGCAATCAGCCCCAGCATTTT. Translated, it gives CASSHPGGGNGNQPQHF.